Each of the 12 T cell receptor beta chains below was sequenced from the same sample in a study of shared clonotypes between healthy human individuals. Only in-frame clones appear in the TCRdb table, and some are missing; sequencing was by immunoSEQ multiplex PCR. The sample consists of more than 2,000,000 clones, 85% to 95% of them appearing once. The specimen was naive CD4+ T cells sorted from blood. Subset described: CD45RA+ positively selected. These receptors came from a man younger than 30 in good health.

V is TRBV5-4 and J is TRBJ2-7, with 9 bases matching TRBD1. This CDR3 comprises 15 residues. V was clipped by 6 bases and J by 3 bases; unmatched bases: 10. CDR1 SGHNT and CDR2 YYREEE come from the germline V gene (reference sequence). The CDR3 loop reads CASTNPGTGSYEQYF. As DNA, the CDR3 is TGTGCCAGCACCAACCCAGGGACAGGGAGCTACGAGCAGTACTTC.

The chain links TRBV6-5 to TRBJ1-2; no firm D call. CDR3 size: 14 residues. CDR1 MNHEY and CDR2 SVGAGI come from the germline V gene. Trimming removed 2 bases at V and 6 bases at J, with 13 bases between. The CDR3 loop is CASSYGGMVNGYTF. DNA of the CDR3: TGTGCCAGCAGTTACGGCGGGATGGTTAATGGCTACACCTTC.

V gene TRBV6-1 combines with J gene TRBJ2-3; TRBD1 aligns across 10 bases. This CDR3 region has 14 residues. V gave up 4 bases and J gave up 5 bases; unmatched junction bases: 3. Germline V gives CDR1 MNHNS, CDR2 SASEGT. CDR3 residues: CASSGQGAEDTQYF. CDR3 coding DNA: TGTGCCAGCAGTGGACAGGGGGCTGAAGATACGCAGTATTTT.

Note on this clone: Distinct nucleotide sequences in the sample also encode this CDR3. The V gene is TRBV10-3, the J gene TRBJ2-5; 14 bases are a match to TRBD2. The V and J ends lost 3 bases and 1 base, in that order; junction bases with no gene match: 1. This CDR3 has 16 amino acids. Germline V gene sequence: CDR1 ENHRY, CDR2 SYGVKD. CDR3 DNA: TGTGCCATCAGTGAAGGACTAGCGGGGGGCCAAGAGACCCAGTACTTC. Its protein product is CAISEGLAGGQETQYF.

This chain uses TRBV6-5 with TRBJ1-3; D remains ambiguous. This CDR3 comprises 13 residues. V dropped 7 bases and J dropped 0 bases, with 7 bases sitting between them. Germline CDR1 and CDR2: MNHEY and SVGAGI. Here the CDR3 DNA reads TGTGCCAGCACGGATTTCTCTGGAAACACCATATATTTT. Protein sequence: CASTDFSGNTIYF.

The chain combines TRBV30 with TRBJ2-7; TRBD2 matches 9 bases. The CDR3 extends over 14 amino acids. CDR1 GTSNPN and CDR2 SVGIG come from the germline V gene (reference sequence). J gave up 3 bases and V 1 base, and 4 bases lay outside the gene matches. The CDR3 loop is CAWSALAGDYEQYF. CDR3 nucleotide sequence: TGTGCCTGGAGTGCCTTAGCGGGAGACTACGAGCAGTACTTC.

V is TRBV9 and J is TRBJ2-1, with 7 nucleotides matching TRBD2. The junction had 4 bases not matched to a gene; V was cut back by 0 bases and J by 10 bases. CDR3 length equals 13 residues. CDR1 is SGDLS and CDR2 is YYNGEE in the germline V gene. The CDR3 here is CASSVGEGREQFF. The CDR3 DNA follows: TGTGCCAGCAGCGTAGGGGAGGGACGCGAGCAGTTCTTC.

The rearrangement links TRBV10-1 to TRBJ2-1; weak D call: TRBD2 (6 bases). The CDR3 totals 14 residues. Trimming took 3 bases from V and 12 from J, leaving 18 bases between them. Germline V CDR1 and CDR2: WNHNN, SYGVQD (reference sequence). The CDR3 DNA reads TGCGCCAGCAGTGAAGAGGGCCTCGCGGGACGGCAGTTCTTC. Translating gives CASSEEGLAGRQFF.

Written as DNA, the CDR3 is TGTGCCAGCAGCTCGGGCGCTGAAGCTTTCTTT. Its protein is CASSSGAEAFF. V is TRBV7-3 and J is TRBJ1-1; unclear D gene. Trimming shortened V by 4 bases and J by 6 bases, and 6 bases separated the two germline ends. The CDR3 runs 11 residues. From germline, CDR1 is SGHTA and CDR2 FQGTGA.

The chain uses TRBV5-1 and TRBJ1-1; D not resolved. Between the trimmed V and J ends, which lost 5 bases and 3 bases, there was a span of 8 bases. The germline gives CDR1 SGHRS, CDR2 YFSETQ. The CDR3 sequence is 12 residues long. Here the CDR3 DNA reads TGCGCCAGCAGGAAGGTCGACACTGAAGCTTTCTTT. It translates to CASRKVDTEAFF.

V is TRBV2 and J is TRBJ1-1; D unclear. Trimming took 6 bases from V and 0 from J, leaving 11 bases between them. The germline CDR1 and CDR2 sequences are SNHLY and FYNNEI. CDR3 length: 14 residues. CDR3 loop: CASRDGLMNTEAFF. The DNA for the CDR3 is TGTGCCAGCAGGGACGGCCTGATGAACACTGAAGCTTTCTTT.

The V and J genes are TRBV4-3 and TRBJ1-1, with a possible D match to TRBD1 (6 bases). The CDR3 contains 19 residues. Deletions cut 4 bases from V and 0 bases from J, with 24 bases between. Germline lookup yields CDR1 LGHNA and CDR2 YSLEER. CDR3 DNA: TGCGCCAGCAGCCCAGGGTTACAGGGTCTCCTCACCTTGAACACTGAAGCTTTCTTT. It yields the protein CASSPGLQGLLTLNTEAFF.